A selection of T cell receptor beta chains follows, all from one sample in a study of vaccination and CD4 T cells after COVID-19. The antigens of these receptors remain unknown. TCRdb independently ran MiXCR on the PCR reads; one entry per CDR3 protein. This sample has roughly 9,100 distinct CDR3 sequences, with around 37% found just once. Sequencing was done on a sample of CD4+ T cells from blood, cultured in vitro. All receptors derive from a human donor in good health. CDR3s include the opening cysteine and the closing phenylalanine or tryptophan. A D gene is named only where the DNA matches it firmly. The size of a clone is reported for some rows only, either as once, few or many, or as a class for expanded clones.

>few|.|TRBV11-2|TRBJ2-7
CASSLTRSSGEQYF
TGTGCCAGCAGCTTAACACGGTCATCCGGCGAGCAGTACTTC
>few|.|TRBV20-1|TRBJ1-2
CSPSEADYGYTF
TGCAGTCCGAGTGAGGCTGACTATGGCTACACCTTC
>medium-sized|.|TRBV27|TRBJ1-5
CASSPQTGNPNQPQHF
TGTGCCAGCAGTCCCCAGACAGGTAACCCAAATCAGCCCCAGCATTTT
>.|.|TRBV2|TRBJ1-2
CASSAGGLKGYTF
TGTGCCAGCAGTGCCGGGGGGTTAAAGGGCTACACCTTC
>few|TRBD2|TRBV20-1|TRBJ2-7
CSARDIAGPSYEQYF
TGCAGTGCTAGAGACATAGCGGGCCCTTCCTACGAGCAGTACTTC
>few|TRBD1|TRBV20-1|TRBJ1-2
CSAIQGAQGYTF
TGCAGTGCAATACAGGGGGCGCAAGGCTACACCTTC
>few|TRBD1|TRBV15|TRBJ1-2
CATSRVLTGGADYGYTF
TGTGCCACCAGCAGAGTATTGACAGGGGGCGCGGACTATGGCTACACCTTC
>few|.|TRBV10-3|TRBJ1-2
CAISEDGDYGYTF
TGTGCCATCAGTGAGGACGGAGACTATGGCTACACCTTC
>.|.|TRBV15|TRBJ2-3
CATSAQRDPGTDTQYF
TGTGCCACCAGCGCCCAACGGGACCCAGGCACAGATACGCAGTATTTT
>.|.|TRBV27|TRBJ2-7
CASSLSRVRDQQYF
TGTGCCAGCAGTTTATCGCGAGTCAGGGACCAGCAGTACTTC
>medium-sized|.|TRBV20-1|TRBJ1-5
CSAGQTNQPQHF
TGCAGTGCTGGTCAGACGAATCAGCCCCAGCATTTT
>medium-sized|TRBD1|TRBV27|TRBJ1-6
CASSRDRGYSPLHF
TGTGCCAGCAGCCGGGACAGGGGGTATTCACCCCTCCACTTT
>.|.|TRBV9|TRBJ2-7
CASSPRPGGDEQYF
TGTGCCAGCAGCCCCAGACCAGGAGGCGACGAGCAGTACTTC
>once|.|TRBV28|TRBJ1-1
CASHAGGRENTEAFF
TGTGCCAGCCATGCCGGGGGCCGGGAGAACACTGAAGCTTTCTTT
>.|.|TRBV20-1|TRBJ1-6
CSSLGGDSPLHF
TGCAGTTCACTAGGAGGCGATTCACCCCTCCACTTT
>few|.|TRBV5-1|TRBJ2-5
CASSLETQETQYF
TGCGCCAGCAGCTTGGAGACCCAAGAGACCCAGTACTTC
>.|TRBD1|TRBV20-1|TRBJ1-2
CSANSRTGSYGYTF
TGCAGTGCTAATTCACGGACAGGTAGCTATGGCTACACCTTC
>few|.|TRBV20-1|TRBJ2-7
CSASELGQYF
TGCAGTGCTAGTGAATTAGGGCAGTACTTC
>.|.|TRBV20-1|TRBJ2-7
CSARVTGSYEQYF
TGCAGTGCTAGAGTAACAGGCTCCTACGAGCAGTACTTC
>.|TRBD1|TRBV11-1|TRBJ2-1
CASSLGPGQGYNEQFF
TGTGCCAGCAGCTTAGGACCGGGACAGGGTTACAATGAGCAGTTCTTC
>few|TRBD2|TRBV20-1|TRBJ2-3
CSGSLAGGLDTQYF
TGCAGTGGATCGCTAGCGGGCGGCCTAGATACGCAGTATTTT
>few|.|TRBV29-1|TRBJ2-1
CSVGGEQFF
TGCAGCGTTGGGGGGGAGCAGTTCTTC
>.|.|TRBV10-3|TRBJ2-1
CAISPGQGKDNEQFF
TGTGCCATCAGCCCTGGGCAGGGGAAGGACAATGAGCAGTTCTTC
>few|.|TRBV7-3|TRBJ2-3
CASSIRRTDTQYF
TGTGCCAGCAGCATACGTAGGACAGATACGCAGTATTTT
>once|.|TRBV7-9|TRBJ2-1
CASSSSGTYNEQFF
TGTGCCAGCAGTTCGAGCGGTACCTACAATGAGCAGTTCTTC
>.|.|TRBV20-1|TRBJ2-7
CSASWGPSGSWYF
TGCAGTGCTAGCTGGGGGCCTAGCGGAAGTTGGTACTTC
>.|.|TRBV5-6|TRBJ1-5
CASSLRGIVNQPQHF
TGTGCCAGCAGCTTGAGGGGGATAGTCAATCAGCCCCAGCATTTT
>.|.|TRBV7-9|TRBJ2-3
CASSLYGHFGSTDTQYF
TGTGCCAGCAGCTTATATGGGCATTTTGGGAGCACAGATACGCAGTATTTT
>few|.|TRBV20-1|TRBJ2-1
CSAVGRGRESYNEQFF
TGCAGTGCTGTGGGGAGGGGGCGGGAGAGTTACAATGAGCAGTTCTTC